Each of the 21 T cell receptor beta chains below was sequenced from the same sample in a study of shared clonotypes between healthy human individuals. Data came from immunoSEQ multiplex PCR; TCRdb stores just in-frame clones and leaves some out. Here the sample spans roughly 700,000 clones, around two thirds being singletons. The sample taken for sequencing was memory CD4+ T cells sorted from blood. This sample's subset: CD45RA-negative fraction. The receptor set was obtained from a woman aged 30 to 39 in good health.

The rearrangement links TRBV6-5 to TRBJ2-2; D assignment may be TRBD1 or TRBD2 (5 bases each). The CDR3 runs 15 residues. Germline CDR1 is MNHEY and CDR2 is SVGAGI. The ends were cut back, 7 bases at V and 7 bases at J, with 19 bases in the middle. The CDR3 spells CASTQLDRLDGELFF. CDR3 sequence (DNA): TGTGCCAGCACCCAACTAGACAGATTGGACGGGGAGCTGTTTTTT.

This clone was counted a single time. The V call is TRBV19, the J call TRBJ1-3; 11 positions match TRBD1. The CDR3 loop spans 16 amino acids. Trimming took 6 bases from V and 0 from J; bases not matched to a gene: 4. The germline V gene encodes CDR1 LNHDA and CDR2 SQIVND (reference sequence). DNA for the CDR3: TGTGCCAGTAGGGACAGGGGGCGCAGCTCTGGAAACACCATATATTTT. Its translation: CASRDRGRSSGNTIYF.

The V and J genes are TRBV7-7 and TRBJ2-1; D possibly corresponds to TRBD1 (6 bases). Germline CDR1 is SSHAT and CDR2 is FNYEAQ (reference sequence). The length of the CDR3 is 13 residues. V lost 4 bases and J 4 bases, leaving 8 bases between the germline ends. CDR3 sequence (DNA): TGTGCCAGCAGCTCCGACAGGTACAATGAGCAGTTCTTC. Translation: CASSSDRYNEQFF. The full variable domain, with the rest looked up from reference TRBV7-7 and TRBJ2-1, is GAGVSQSPRYKVTKRGQDVTLRCDPISSHATLYWYQQALGQGPEFLTYFNYEAQPDKSGLPSDRFSAERPEGSISTLTIQRTEQRDSAMYRCASSSDRYNEQFFGPGTRLTVL.

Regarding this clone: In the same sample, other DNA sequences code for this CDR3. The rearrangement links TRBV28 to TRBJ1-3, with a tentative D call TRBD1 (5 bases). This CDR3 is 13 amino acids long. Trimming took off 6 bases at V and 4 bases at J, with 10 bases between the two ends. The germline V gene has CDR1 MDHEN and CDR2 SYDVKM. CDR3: CASSIGDGNTIYF. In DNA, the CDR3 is TGTGCCAGCAGCATAGGGGACGGAAACACCATATATTTT.

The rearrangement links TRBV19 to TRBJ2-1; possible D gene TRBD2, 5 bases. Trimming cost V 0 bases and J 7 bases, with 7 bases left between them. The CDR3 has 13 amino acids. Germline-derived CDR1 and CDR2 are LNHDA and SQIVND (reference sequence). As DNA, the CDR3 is TGTGCCAGTAGTATAGATAGCGCGAATGAGCAGTTCTTC. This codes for CASSIDSANEQFF.

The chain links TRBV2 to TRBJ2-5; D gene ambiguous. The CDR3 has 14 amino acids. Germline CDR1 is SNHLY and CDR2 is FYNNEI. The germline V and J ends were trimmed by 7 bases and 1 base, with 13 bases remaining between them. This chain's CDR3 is CASTPTDLQETQYF. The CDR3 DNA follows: TGTGCCAGCACCCCCACAGATCTCCAAGAGACCCAGTACTTC.

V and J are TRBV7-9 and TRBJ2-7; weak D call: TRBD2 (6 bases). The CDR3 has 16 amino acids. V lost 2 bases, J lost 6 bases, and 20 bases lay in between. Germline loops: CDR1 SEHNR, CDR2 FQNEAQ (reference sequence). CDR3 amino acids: CASSLLPSVVPPEQYF. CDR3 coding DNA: TGTGCCAGCAGCTTATTGCCTAGCGTCGTTCCTCCCGAGCAGTACTTC.

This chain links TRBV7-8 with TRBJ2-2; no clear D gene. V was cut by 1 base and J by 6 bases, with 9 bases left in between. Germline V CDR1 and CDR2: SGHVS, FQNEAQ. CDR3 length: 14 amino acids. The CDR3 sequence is CASSLDLSPGELFF. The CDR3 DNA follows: TGTGCCAGCAGCTTAGATTTGTCCCCCGGGGAGCTGTTTTTT.

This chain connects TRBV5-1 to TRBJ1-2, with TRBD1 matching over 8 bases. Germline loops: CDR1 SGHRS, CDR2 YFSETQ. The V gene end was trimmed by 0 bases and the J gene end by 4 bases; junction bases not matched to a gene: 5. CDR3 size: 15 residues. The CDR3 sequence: CASSLAGGAGYGYTF. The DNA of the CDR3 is TGCGCCAGCAGCTTGGCAGGGGGCGCCGGCTATGGCTACACCTTC.

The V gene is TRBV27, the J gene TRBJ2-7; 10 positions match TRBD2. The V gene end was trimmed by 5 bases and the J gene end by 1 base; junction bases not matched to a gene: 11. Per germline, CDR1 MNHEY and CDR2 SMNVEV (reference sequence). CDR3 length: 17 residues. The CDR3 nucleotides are TGTGCCAGCAGTCCCTGGACTAGCGGAGCCCCGTCCTACGAGCAGTACTTC. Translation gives CASSPWTSGAPSYEQYF.

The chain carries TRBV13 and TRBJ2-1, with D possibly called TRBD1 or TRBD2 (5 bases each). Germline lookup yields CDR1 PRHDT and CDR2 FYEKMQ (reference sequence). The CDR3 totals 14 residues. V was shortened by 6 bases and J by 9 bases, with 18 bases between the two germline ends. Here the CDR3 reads CASRKLGIGTEQFF. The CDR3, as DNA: TGTGCCAGCAGGAAACTGGGGATAGGGACTGAGCAGTTCTTC.

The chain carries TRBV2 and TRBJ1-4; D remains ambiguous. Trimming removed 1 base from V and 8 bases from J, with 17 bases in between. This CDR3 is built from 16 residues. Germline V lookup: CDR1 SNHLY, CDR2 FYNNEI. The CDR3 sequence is CASSEEVVLLGEKLFF. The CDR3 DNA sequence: TGTGCCAGCAGTGAAGAAGTCGTTCTCCTAGGCGAAAAACTGTTTTTT.

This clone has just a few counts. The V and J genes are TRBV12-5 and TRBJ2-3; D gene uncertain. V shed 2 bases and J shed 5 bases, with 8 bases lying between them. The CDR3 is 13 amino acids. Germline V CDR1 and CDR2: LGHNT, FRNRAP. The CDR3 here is CASGLTGIDTQYF. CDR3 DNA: TGTGCTAGTGGTTTGACGGGTATAGATACGCAGTATTTT. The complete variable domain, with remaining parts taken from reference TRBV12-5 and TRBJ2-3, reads DARVTQTPRHKVTEMGQEVTMRCQPILGHNTVFWYRQTMMQGLELLAYFRNRAPLDDSGMPKDRFSAEMPDATLATLKIQPSEPRDSAVYFCASGLTGIDTQYFGPGTRLTVL.

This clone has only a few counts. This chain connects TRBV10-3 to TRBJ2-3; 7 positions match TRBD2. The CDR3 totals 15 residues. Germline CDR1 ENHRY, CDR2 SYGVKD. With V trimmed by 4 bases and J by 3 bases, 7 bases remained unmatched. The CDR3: CAISAGRGGTDTQYF. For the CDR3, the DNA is TGTGCCATCAGTGCGGGGCGGGGAGGGACAGATACGCAGTATTTT.

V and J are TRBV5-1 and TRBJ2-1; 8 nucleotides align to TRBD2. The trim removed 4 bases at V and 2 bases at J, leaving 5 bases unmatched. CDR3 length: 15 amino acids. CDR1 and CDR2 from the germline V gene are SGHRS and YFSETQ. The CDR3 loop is CASSQLAEAYNEQFF. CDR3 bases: TGCGCCAGCAGCCAACTAGCGGAGGCCTACAATGAGCAGTTCTTC.

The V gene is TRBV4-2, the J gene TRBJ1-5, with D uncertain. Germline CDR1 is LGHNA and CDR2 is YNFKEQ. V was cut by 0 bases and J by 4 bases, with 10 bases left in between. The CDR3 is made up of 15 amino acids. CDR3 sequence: CASSQERTGNQPQHF. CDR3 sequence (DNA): TGTGCCAGCAGCCAAGAAAGGACGGGGAATCAGCCCCAGCATTTT.

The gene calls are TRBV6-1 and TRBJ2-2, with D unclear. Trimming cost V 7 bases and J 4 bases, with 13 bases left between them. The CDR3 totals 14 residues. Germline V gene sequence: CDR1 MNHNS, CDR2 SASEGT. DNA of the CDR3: TGTGCCAGCATTCTTCTCTGGTCCACCGGGGAGCTGTTTTTT. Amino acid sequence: CASILLWSTGELFF.

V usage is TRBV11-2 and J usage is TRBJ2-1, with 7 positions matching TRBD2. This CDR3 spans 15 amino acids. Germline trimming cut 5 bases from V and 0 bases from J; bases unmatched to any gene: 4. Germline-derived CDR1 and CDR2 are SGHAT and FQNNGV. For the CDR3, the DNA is TGTGCCAGCAGCCCTCGGGAGGCCTCCTACAATGAGCAGTTCTTC. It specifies CASSPREASYNEQFF.

The CDR3: CSVKTGPTTYEQYF. The CDR3, as DNA: TGCAGCGTTAAAACGGGACCCACAACCTACGAGCAGTACTTC. This chain connects TRBV29-1 to TRBJ2-7; D is possibly TRBD1 or TRBD2 (5 bases each). The germline CDR1 and CDR2 sequences are SQVTM and ANQGSEA. The germline V and J ends were trimmed by 5 bases and 2 bases, with 16 bases remaining between them. This CDR3 comprises 14 residues.

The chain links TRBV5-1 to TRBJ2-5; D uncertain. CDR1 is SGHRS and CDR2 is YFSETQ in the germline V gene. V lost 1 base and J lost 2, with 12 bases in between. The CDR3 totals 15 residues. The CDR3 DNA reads TGCGCCAGCAGCTTGCAGCCGGACGGACAAGAGACCCAGTACTTC. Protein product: CASSLQPDGQETQYF.

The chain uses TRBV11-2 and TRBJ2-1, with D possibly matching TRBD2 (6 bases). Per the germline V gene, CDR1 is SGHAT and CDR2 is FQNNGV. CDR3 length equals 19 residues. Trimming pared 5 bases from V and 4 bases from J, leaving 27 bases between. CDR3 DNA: TGTGCCAGCAGCCAAAGGCTGACCGGTAAGCGGGCGGATTACAATGAGCAGTTCTTC. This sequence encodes CASSQRLTGKRADYNEQFF.